One and the same sample provided the 18 T cell receptor beta chains below, sequenced in a study of CD8+ T cells in alopecia areata. RNA was extracted and reverse transcribed into cDNA as the sequencing template. TCRdb's table, derived via immunoSEQ multiplex PCR, lists solely in-frame clones and lacks some. The repertoire yields more than 250,000 clones, none seen only once; the top ten contain 0.9% to 1.5%. A panel of CD4, CD8alpha, NKG2D, NKG2ACE and other markers served to sort pooled cutaneous lymph node cells. The sequenced material came from CD4+ T cells sorted from a lymph node. These receptors all come from a C3H/HeJ mouse with alopecia areata. The strain's MHC: H2-k.

Details on this clone: The gene names given are mouse names. The DNA ends 4 residues before the CDR3 does, and the rest of the CDR3 is filled in from the germline J gene. The identical CDR3 is also encoded by other nucleotide sequences in the sample. The V call is TRBV13-1, the J call TRBJ2-1; D possibly corresponds to TRBD1 (6 bases). CDR1 and CDR2 (germline): NSHNY, SYGAGN. The V end lost 3 bases, the J end lost 1 base, and 8 bases lay between the germline ends. The CDR3 is 14 amino acids. CDR3 bases read: TGTGCCAGCAGTGGCCAGGGGAACTATGCT. Translated, it gives CASSGQGNYA. The CDR3 reads in full as CASSGQGNYAEQFF.

This clone was counted ten times or more. Germline and genes here are mouse. The CDR3 goes on 4 residues after the read ends, and that part is filled in from the germline J gene. The sample has other DNA sequences that encode this CDR3 too. The chain employs TRBV13-1 and TRBJ1-2, with D unresolved. The V gene lost 4 bases and the J gene lost 2 bases, with 6 bases spanning the gap. This CDR3 has 12 residues. The germline V gene encodes CDR1 NSHNY and CDR2 SYGAGN. The covered CDR3 bases are TGTGCCAGCAGTCGCCAGAACTCC. It yields the protein CASSRQNS. The CDR3 as a whole reads CASSRQNSDYTF.

Remarks on this clone: Gene names denote mouse genes. Coverage ceases 4 residues before the CDR3 finishes, and the germline J gene fills in the end. In the same sample, other DNA sequences code for this CDR3. The rearrangement uses TRBV13-3 and TRBJ2-2; D possibly corresponds to TRBD1 (6 bases). V was trimmed by 4 bases and J by 5 bases, leaving 9 bases between them. The CDR3 is made up of 13 amino acids. In germline, CDR1 is NNHDY, CDR2 SYVADS. The part of the CDR3 DNA that was read is TGTGCCAGCAGTCCTCAGGGGACCGGG. This encodes CASSPQGTG. The whole CDR3 protein is CASSPQGTGQLYF.

Note on this clone: Gene labels here are mouse ones. The read ends 4 residues shy of where the CDR3 ends; the end is completed using the germline J gene. The genes are TRBV13-1 and TRBJ2-1, with a weak D call TRBD1 (6 bases). This CDR3 has 14 residues. Germline V gene sequence: CDR1 NSHNY, CDR2 SYGAGN. V gave up 5 bases and J gave up 5 bases, with 14 bases separating them. The covered CDR3 bases are TGTGCCAGCAGCCCCAGGGGTATTGATGCT. Amino acid sequence: CASSPRGIDA. The CDR3 in full is CASSPRGIDAEQFF.

Points on this clone: Genes here carry mouse names. The read ends 4 residues early relative to the CDR3; the germline J gene fills the gap. V gene TRBV13-2 combines with J gene TRBJ2-1, with 7 bases matching TRBD2. The V gene end was trimmed by 5 bases and the J gene end by 1 base; junction bases not matched to a gene: 6. The germline gives CDR1 NNHNN, CDR2 SYGAGS (reference sequence). This CDR3 is 15 amino acids long. CDR3: CASGPGGGNYAEQFF. CDR3 DNA (partial): TGTGCCAGCGGGCCCGGGGGGGGGAACTATGCT.

About this clone: The listed genes are named as in mouse. The read is 4 residues too short to cover the CDR3 end, so that end is filled in from the germline J gene. The chain has TRBV2 and TRBJ1-2; D gene unclear. V was cut by 0 bases and J by 0 bases, with 5 bases left in between. CDR3 size: 14 residues. Germline V gene data show CDR1 as LGHNA and CDR2 as YSYQKL. The CDR3 region is CASSQDPTNSDYTF. The CDR3 DNA, read in part, is TGTGCCAGCAGCCAAGATCCCACAAACTCC.

Regarding this clone: The genes and germline here are from mouse. The read is 4 residues too short to cover the CDR3 end, so that end is filled in from the germline J gene. Other DNA sequences from this sample encode an identical CDR3 as well. The chain joins TRBV5 to TRBJ2-3, with 11 positions matching TRBD2. CDR1 is LGHNA and CDR2 is YNLKQL in the germline V gene (reference sequence). The CDR3 is 16 amino acids. The V segment lost 0 bases and the J segment 1 base; nucleotides outside the gene matches: 0. The CDR3 loop reads CASSQEGLGGAETLYF. CDR3 DNA (partial): TGTGCCAGCAGCCAAGAGGGACTGGGGGGTGCAGAA.

This clone was observed a handful of times. Gene names and germline match the mouse. The part of the CDR3 DNA that was read is TGTGCCAGCAGTGATGGGCCTGGGGGGGAT. It specifies CASSDGPGGD. From start to end, the CDR3 is CASSDGPGGDEQYF. V gene TRBV13-3 combines with J gene TRBJ2-7; 9 bases match TRBD2. The CDR3 extends 4 residues past the end of the read, so its final part is completed from the germline J gene. The CDR3 is 14 amino acids. Germline CDR1 NNHDY, CDR2 SYVADS.

In the case of this clone: Gene names are mouse gene names. Coverage ceases 4 residues before the CDR3 finishes, and the germline J gene fills in the end. The chain uses TRBV13-1 and TRBJ1-1, with TRBD1 identical over 7 bases. Germline values: CDR1 NSHNY, CDR2 SYGAGN. J gave up 2 bases and V 2 bases, and 3 bases lay outside the gene matches. This CDR3 region has 14 residues. CDR3 region: CASSEGQINTEVFF. Incomplete CDR3 DNA: TGTGCCAGCAGTGAGGGACAGATCAACACA.

This clone was detected a few times. Any gene name here is a mouse gene name. The DNA ends 3 residues before the CDR3 does, and the rest of the CDR3 is filled in from the germline J gene. The chain combines TRBV19 with TRBJ1-6, with D unresolved. TRBJ1-6 is assigned to the ORF class and has an uncertain function. V was trimmed by 1 base and J by 5 bases, leaving 4 bases between them. Per the germline V gene, CDR1 is FNHDT and CDR2 is SITEND (reference sequence). The CDR3 runs 13 residues. CDR3 DNA (partial): TGTGCCAGCAGTATACAGGATAATTCGCCC. Translation: CASSIQDNSP. From start to end, the CDR3 is CASSIQDNSPLYF.

Details on this clone: Each gene name is a mouse one. The read comes to an end 4 residues before the CDR3 does, leaving the germline J gene to fill in the end. Within the sample, other DNA sequences also encode this same CDR3. The chain employs TRBV13-3 and TRBJ2-7; D gene unclear. This CDR3 region has 12 residues. The V gene's germline CDR1 is NNHDY and CDR2 SYVADS. CDR3 sequence: CASSDRRYEQYF. Partial CDR3 DNA: TGTGCCAGCAGTGACAGAAGATAT.

With respect to this clone: The genes are named according to mouse. The CDR3 end lies 4 residues beyond the end of the read and is filled in from the germline J gene. The same CDR3 arises from other DNA sequences in this sample as well. The V call is TRBV1, the J call TRBJ2-7, with D possibly TRBD1 on 6 matching bases. This CDR3 spans 14 amino acids. Germline-derived CDR1 and CDR2 are NSQYPW and LRSPGD (reference sequence). Incomplete CDR3 DNA: TGCACCTGCAGTGCAGATCCCGGACAGTAT. Protein sequence: CTCSADPGQY. The full CDR3 is CTCSADPGQYEQYF.

Regarding this clone: The gene names here belong to mouse. Read data end 4 residues before the CDR3 end; the end is taken from the germline J gene. The J gene is TRBJ1-2, the V gene TRBV1; no clear D gene. CDR1 is NSQYPW and CDR2 is LRSPGD in the germline V gene (reference sequence). This CDR3 is built from 16 residues. The germline V and J ends were trimmed by 0 bases and 0 bases, with 11 bases remaining between them. Incomplete CDR3 DNA: TGCACCTGCAGTGCAGATTCAACAATTGCAAACTCC. Residues: CTCSADSTIANS. The complete CDR3 sequence is CTCSADSTIANSDYTF.

For this clone: Gene and germline names: mouse. The read finishes 4 residues shy of the CDR3 end, and the germline J gene is used to complete it. This CDR3 is also generated by other DNA sequences in the sample. The chain combines TRBV13-2 with TRBJ2-1, with TRBD1 as a possible D gene (5 bases). Germline values: CDR1 NNHNN, CDR2 SYGAGS (reference sequence). V was pared by 0 bases and J by 0 bases, with 7 bases between. CDR3 length: 15 amino acids. CDR3 DNA (partial): TGTGCCAGCGGTGATGCGAGGGGTAACTATGCT. It yields the protein CASGDARGNYA. The complete CDR3 sequence is CASGDARGNYAEQFF.

This clone showed up just a few times. The genes are named according to mouse. CDR3 DNA (partial): TGTGCCAGCAGTAAGGGGAGAGGATATGCT. It codes for CASSKGRGYA. The CDR3 as a whole reads CASSKGRGYAEQFF. The gene calls are TRBV19 and TRBJ2-1; D is perhaps TRBD1 (5 bases). The CDR3 end is not reached by the read, which stops 4 residues before it; the germline J gene fills it in. The CDR3 sequence is 14 residues long. Looked up from germline, CDR1 is FNHDT and CDR2 is SITEND (reference sequence). V was shortened by 3 bases and J by 4 bases, with 11 bases between the two germline ends.

This clone was detected only a few times. Germline and genes: mouse. The CDR3 end lies 4 residues beyond the end of the read and is filled in from the germline J gene. V usage is TRBV4 and J usage is TRBJ1-2, with D possibly TRBD1 on 6 matching bases. Per germline, CDR1 LGHDT and CDR2 YNNKQL (reference sequence). The CDR3 has 14 residues. V was pared by 5 bases and J by 0 bases, with 10 bases between. The CDR3: CASSQGQANSDYTF. Partial CDR3 DNA: TGTGCCAGCAGCCAGGGACAAGCAAACTCC.

This clone turned up a few times. The gene names here belong to mouse. The sequenced fragment ends 4 residues before the CDR3 boundary, so the rest is inferred from the germline J gene. This same CDR3 is encoded by further DNA sequences in the sample. This chain links TRBV1 with TRBJ2-1; D might be TRBD1 (6 bases). CDR3 length: 15 residues. V dropped 4 bases and J dropped 0 bases, with 10 bases sitting between them. CDR1 is NSQYPW, CDR2 LRSPGD, per germline (reference sequence). The DNA read from the CDR3 is TGCACCTGCAGTGACCGGGACAATAACTATGCT. Translated, it gives CTCSDRDNNYA. The complete CDR3 reads CTCSDRDNNYAEQFF.

On this clone itself: A read error is possible here, since a much larger clone lies one base away. Gene and germline names: mouse. The CDR3 DNA, read in part, is TGTGCCAGCACCCAAAACACCGGG. Protein: CASTQNTG. The CDR3 as a whole reads CASTQNTGQLYF. The rearrangement joins TRBV19 to TRBJ2-2; D remains ambiguous. The read ends 4 residues shy of where the CDR3 ends; the end is completed using the germline J gene. The CDR3 is made up of 12 amino acids. The germline CDR1 and CDR2 sequences are FNHDT and SITEND (reference sequence). V lost 6 bases, J lost 1 base, and 4 bases lay in between. The full variable domain, with the rest looked up from reference TRBV19 and TRBJ2-2, is GGIITQTPKFLIGQEGQKLTLKCQQNFNHDTMYWYRQDSGKGLRLIYYSITENDLQKGDLSEGYDASREKKSSFSLTVTSAQKNEMAVFLCASTQNTGQLYFGEGSKLTVL.